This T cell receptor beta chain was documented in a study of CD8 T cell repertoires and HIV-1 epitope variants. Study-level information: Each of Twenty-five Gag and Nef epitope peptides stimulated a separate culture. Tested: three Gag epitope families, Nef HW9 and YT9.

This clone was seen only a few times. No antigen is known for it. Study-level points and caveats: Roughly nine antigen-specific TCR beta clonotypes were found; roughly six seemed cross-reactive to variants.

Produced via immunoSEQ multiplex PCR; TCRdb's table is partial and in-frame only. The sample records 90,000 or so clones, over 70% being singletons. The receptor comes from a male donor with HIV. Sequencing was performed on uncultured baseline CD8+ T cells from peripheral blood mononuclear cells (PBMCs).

The CDR3 DNA reads as TGTGCCAGCAGCTTAGAGCCCCGGACTAGCTGGGGCAATGAGCAGTTCTTC. It encodes CASSLEPRTSWGNEQFF. The J gene is TRBJ2-1, the V gene TRBV7-2, with 8 bases aligning to TRBD2. The CDR3 loop spans 17 amino acids. With V trimmed by 1 base and J by 6 bases, 11 bases remained unmatched. The germline V gene has CDR1 SGHTA and CDR2 FQGNSA.